This T cell receptor (beta chain) is from a study of T cells in Graves' hyperthyroidism and ophthalmopathy. The TCR beta CDR3 regions underwent amplification using RNA transcripts as the source. The primer set for the first-round RT-PCR of the TCR CDR3 was HTBI. Each CDR3 protein gets one entry after TCRdb re-called the multiplex PCR reads with MiXCR. The data contain roughly 280,000 distinct CDR3 sequences, 15% to 20% of them singletons. V shed 3 bases and J shed 1 base, with 7 bases lying between them. CDR3 size: 12 residues. Germline V gene lookup returns CDR1 SQVTM and CDR2 ANQGSEA. General study results and limits: Most thyroid clonotypes with frequency above 0.001 were detected in blood.

As to this clonotype: The antigen is not known.

Source material: blood. The receptor was isolated from a woman aged 60-75 years with Graves' ophthalmopathy. The chain uses TRBV29-1 and TRBJ2-7; D not resolved. Here the CDR3 DNA reads TGCAGCGTTGAGGACGGGTCCTACGAGCAGTACTTC. Translating gives CSVEDGSYEQYF.